This T cell receptor beta chain emerged from a study of T cell responses to AZD1222 COVID-19 vaccine. V lost 1 base and J 4 bases, leaving 7 bases between the germline ends. The CDR3 loop spans 13 amino acids. Produced via immunoSEQ multiplex PCR; TCRdb's table is partial and in-frame only. The table includes approximately 98,000 clones, 86% detected once. The sample here was peripheral blood, taken on day 0 of AZD1222 vaccination. The receptor comes from an adult in good health. The chain recombines TRBV12-3 or TRBV12-4 with TRBJ1-2, with D hard to call. The CDR3 region is CASSLDSGYGYTF. CDR3 nucleotides: TGTGCCAGCAGTTTAGATTCGGGCTATGGCTACACCTTC.